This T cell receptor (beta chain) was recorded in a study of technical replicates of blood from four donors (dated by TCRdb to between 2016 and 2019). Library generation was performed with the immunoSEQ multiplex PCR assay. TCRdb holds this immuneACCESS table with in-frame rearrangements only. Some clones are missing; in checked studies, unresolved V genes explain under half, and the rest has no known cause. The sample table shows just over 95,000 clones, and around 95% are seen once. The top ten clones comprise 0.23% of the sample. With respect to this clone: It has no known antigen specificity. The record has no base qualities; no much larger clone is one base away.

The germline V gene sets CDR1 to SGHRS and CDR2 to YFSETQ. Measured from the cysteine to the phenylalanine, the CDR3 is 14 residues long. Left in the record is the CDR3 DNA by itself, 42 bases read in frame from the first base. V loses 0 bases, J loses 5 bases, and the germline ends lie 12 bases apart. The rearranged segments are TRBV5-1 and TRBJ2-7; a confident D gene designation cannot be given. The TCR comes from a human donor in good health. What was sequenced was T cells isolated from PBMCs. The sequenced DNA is TGCGCCAGCAGCTTGGCCGAGAGGTTCAACGAGCAGTACTTC. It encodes CASSLAERFNEQYF.